The source of this T cell receptor (beta chain) is a study of identical twins' blood T cells. With regard to this clonotype: The antigen is unknown.

Overall study results and limits: Each donor's most abundant TCRbeta clonotypes shared more CDR3 sequences with her twin than unrelated donors.

TCRdb re-called the 5' RACE reads with MiXCR, one entry per CDR3 protein. Of a few hundred thousand distinct CDR3 sequences detected, over 25% appear once; the ten largest clones hold roughly 5.5%. The CDR3 runs 15 residues. Germline V gene data show CDR1 as SGHRS and CDR2 as YFSETQ. J lost 5 bases, V lost 1 base, and 5 bases had no gene match. The genes are TRBV5-1 and TRBJ2-1; 8 nucleotides line up with TRBD2. This clonotype was sampled from a woman aged 18 to 55 in good health. The sequenced sample consisted of PBMCs. The CDR3 DNA follows: TGCGCCAGCAGCTTGACTAGCGGATCGAACAATGAGCAGTTCTTC. This gives the protein CASSLTSGSNNEQFF. Full variable domain (outside the CDR3, taken from reference TRBV5-1 and TRBJ2-1): KAGVTQTPRYLIKTRGQQVTLSCSPISGHRSVSWYQQTPGQGLQFLFEYFSETQRNKGNFPGRFSGRQFSNSRSEMNVSTLELGDSALYLCASSLTSGSNNEQFFGPGTRLTVL.